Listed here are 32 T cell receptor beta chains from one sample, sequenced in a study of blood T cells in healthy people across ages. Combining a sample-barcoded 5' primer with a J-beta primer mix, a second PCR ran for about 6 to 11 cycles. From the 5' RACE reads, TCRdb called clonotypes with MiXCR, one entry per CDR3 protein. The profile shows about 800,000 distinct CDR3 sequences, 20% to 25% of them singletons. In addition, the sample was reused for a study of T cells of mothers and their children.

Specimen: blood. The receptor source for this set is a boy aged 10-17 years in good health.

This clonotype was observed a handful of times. The DNA for the CDR3 is TGCAGTGCTAGCCGGGGGTGGGCGTACGAGCAGTACTTC. Translated, it gives CSASRGWAYEQYF. The chain combines TRBV20-1 with TRBJ2-7; TRBD2 is a possible D gene (6 bases). Germline V gene lookup returns CDR1 DFQATT and CDR2 SNEGSKA (reference sequence). CDR3 length: 13 amino acids. V lost 3 bases to trimming and J lost 4 bases, with 13 bases between them.

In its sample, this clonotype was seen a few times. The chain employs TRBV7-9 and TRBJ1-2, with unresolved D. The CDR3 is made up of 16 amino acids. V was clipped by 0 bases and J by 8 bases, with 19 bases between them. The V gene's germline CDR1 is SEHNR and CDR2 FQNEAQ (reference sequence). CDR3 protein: CASSLAVTRWTRGYTF. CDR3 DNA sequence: TGTGCCAGCAGCTTAGCAGTTACTCGATGGACCAGGGGCTACACCTTC.

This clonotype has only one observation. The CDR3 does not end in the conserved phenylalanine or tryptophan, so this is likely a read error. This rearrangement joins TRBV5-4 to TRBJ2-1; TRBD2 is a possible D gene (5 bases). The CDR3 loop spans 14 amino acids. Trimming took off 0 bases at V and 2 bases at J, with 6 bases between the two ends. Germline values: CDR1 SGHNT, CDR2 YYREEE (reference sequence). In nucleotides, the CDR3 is TGTGCCAGCAGCTTGGTCGGGGCCTACAATGAGCAGTTCCTC. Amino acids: CASSLVGAYNEQFL.

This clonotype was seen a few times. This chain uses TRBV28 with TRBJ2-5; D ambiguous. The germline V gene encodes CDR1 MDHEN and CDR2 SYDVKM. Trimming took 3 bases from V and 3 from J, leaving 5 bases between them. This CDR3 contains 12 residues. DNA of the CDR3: TGTGCCAGCAGTTTCTTAAAAGAGACCCAGTACTTC. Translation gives CASSFLKETQYF.

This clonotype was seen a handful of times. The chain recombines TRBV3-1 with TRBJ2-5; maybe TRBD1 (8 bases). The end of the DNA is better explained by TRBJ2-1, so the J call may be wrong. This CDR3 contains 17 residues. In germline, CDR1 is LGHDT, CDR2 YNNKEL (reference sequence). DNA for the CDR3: TGTGCCAGCAGCCAGACTACAGGGGGGACTACGCACAATGAGCAGTTCTTC. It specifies CASSQTTGGTTHNEQFF.

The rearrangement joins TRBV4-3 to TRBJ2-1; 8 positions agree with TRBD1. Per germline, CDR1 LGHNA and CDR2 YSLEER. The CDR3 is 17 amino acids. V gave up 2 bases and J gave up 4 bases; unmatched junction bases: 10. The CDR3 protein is CASSQKPGGPEYNEQFF. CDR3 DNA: TGCGCCAGCAGCCAAAAACCAGGGGGCCCGGAGTACAATGAGCAGTTCTTC.

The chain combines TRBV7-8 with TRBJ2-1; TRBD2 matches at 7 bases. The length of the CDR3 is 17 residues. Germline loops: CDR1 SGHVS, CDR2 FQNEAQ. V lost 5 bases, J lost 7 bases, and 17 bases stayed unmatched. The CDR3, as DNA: TGTGCCAGCAGCCCGCCCCTTTTTGGCGGGAGTGGGAATGAGCAGTTCTTC. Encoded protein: CASSPPLFGGSGNEQFF.

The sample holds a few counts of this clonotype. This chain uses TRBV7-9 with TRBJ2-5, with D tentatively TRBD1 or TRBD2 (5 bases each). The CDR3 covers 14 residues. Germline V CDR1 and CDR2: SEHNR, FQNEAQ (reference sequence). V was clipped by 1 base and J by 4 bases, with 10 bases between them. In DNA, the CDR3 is TGTGCCAGCAGCTTAGGTTCCGGGGCAGAGACCCAGTACTTC. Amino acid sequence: CASSLGSGAETQYF.

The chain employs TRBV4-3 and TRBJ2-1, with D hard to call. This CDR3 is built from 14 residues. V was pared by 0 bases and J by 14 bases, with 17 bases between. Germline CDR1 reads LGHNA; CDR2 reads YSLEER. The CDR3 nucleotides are TGCGCCAGCAGCCAAGATAGGATGACGCCTGGGGAGTTCTTC. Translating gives CASSQDRMTPGEFF.

The DNA for the CDR3 is TGCGCCAGCAGACTCGATCCGGCCTACAATGAGCAGTTCTTC. Protein: CASRLDPAYNEQFF. This chain links TRBV5-1 with TRBJ2-1; D remains unclear. The V end lost 5 bases, the J end lost 2 bases, and 11 bases lay between the germline ends. This CDR3 is built from 14 residues. CDR1 and CDR2 from the germline V gene are SGHRS and YFSETQ.

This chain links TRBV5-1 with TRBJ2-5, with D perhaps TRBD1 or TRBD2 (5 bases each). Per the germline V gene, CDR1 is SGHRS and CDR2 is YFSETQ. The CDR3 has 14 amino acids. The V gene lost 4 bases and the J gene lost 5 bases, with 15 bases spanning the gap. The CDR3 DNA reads TGCGCCAGCAGCGTGGGACCGTTAGTTGAGACCCAGTACTTC. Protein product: CASSVGPLVETQYF.

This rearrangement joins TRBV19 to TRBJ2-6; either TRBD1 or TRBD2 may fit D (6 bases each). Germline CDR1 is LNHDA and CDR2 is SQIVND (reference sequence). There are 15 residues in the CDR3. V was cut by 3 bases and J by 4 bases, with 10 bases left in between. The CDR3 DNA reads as TGTGCCAGTAGTATGGGGGGCATGGGGGCCAACGTCCTGACTTTC. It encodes CASSMGGMGANVLTF. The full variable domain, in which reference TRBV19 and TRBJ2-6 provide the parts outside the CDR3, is DGGITQSPKYLFRKEGQNVTLSCEQNLNHDAMYWYRQDPGQGLRLIYYSQIVNDFQKGDIAEGYSVSREKKESFPLTVTSAQKNPTAFYLCASSMGGMGANVLTFGAGSRLTVL.

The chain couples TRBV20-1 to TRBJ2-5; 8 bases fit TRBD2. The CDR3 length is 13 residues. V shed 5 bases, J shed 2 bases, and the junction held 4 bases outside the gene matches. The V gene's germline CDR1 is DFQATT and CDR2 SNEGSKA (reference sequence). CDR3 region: CSAPGTRQETQYF. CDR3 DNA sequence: TGCAGTGCTCCCGGGACTAGACAAGAGACCCAGTACTTC.

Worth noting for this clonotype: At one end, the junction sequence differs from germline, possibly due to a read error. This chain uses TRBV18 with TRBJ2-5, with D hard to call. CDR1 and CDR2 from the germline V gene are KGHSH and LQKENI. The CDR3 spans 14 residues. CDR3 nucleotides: TGTGCCAGCTCACCACCGAGCCCTCAAGAGACCCAGTGCTTC. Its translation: CASSPPSPQETQCF.

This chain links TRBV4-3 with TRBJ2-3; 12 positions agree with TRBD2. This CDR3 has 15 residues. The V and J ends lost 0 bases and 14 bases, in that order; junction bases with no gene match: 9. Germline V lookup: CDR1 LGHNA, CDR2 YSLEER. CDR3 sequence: CASSQDHLAGGQRYF. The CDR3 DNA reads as TGCGCCAGCAGCCAAGATCACCTAGCGGGGGGGCAGAGGTATTTT.

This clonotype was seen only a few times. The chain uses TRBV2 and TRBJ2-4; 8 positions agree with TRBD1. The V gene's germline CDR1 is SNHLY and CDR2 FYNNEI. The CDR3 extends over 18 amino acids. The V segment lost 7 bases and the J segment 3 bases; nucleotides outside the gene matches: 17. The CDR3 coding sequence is TGTGCCAGCAAGGGGTCAGGGGGCATCGATTTAGGCAAAAACATTCAGTACTTC. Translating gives CASKGSGGIDLGKNIQYF. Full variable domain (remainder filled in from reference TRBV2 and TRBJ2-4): EPEVTQTPSHQVTQMGQEVILRCVPISNHLYFYWYRQILGQKVEFLVSFYNNEISEKSEIFDDQFSVERPDGSNFTLKIRSTKLEDSAMYFCASKGSGGIDLGKNIQYFGAGTRLSVL.

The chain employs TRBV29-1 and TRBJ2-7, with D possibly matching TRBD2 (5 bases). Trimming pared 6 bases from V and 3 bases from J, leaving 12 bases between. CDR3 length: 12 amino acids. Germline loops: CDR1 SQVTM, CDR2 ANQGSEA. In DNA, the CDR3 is TGCAGCGTCCAAATACGGGGCTACGAGCAGTACTTC. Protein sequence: CSVQIRGYEQYF.

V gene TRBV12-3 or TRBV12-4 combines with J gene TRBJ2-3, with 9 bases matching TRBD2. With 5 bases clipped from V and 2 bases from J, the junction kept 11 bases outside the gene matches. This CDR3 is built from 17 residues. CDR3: CASSLSTSGFPTDTQYF. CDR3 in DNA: TGTGCCAGCAGTCTTTCTACTAGCGGGTTTCCCACAGATACGCAGTATTTT.

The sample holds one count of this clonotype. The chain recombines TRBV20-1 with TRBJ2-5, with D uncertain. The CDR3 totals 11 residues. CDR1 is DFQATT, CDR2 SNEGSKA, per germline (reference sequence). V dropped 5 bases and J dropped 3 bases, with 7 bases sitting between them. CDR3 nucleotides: TGCAGTGCTGAGGAAAAAGAGACCCAGTACTTC. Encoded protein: CSAEEKETQYF.

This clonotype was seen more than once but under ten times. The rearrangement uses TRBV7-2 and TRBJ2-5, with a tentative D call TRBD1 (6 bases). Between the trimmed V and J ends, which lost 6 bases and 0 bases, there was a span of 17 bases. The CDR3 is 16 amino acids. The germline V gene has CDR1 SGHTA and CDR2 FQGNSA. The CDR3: CASSQQGLADQETQYF. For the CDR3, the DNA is TGTGCCAGCAGTCAACAGGGTCTGGCGGACCAAGAGACCCAGTACTTC.

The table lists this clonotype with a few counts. CDR3 nucleotide sequence: TGTGCCACCAGTGATTTTCGGCACAATGAGCAGTTCTTC. It codes for CATSDFRHNEQFF. This chain connects TRBV24-1 to TRBJ2-1; D gene ambiguous. CDR1 and CDR2 from the germline V gene are KGHDR and SFDVKD. The germline V and J ends were trimmed by 1 base and 5 bases, with 5 bases remaining between them. CDR3 length equals 13 residues.

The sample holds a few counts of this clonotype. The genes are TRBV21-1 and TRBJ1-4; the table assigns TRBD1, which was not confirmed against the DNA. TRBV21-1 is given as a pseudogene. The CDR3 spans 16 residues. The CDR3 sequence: CASSTSLGTGDEKLFF. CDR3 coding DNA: TGTGCCAGCAGCACCTCCCTTGGGACAGGGGATGAAAAACTGTTTTTT.

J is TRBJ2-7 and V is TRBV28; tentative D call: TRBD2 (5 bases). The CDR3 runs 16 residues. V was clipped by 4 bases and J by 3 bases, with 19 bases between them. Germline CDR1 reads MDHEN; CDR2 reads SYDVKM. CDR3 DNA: TGTGCCAGCAGTTACGGCCCGTCCGGACTGGACTACGAGCAGTACTTC. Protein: CASSYGPSGLDYEQYF.

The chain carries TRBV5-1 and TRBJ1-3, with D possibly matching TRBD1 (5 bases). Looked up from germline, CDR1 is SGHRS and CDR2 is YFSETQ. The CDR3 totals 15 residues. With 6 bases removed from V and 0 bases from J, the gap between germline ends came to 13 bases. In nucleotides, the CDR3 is TGCGCCAGCACCGCCGACAGCTTCTCTGGAAACACCATATATTTT. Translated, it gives CASTADSFSGNTIYF.

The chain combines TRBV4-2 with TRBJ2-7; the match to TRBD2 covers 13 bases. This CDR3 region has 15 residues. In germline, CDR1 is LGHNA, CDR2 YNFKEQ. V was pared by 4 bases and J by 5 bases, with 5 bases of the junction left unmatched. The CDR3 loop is CASSLLAGGPHEQYF. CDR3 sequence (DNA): TGTGCCAGCAGCCTACTAGCGGGAGGGCCCCACGAGCAGTACTTC.

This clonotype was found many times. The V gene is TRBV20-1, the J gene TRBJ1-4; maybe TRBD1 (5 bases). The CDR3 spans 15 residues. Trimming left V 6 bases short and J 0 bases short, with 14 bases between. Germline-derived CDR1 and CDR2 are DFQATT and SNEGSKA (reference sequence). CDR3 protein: CSALRGAATNEKLFF. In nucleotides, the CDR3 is TGCAGTGCCCTCCGCGGGGCGGCAACTAATGAAAAACTGTTTTTT.

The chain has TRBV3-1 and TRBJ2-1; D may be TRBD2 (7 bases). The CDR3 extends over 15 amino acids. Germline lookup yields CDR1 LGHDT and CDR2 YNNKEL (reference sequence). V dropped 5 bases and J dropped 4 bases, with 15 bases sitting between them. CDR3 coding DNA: TGTGCCAGCAGCAAGGGGGGGGGCACTTACAATGAGCAGTTCTTC. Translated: CASSKGGGTYNEQFF.

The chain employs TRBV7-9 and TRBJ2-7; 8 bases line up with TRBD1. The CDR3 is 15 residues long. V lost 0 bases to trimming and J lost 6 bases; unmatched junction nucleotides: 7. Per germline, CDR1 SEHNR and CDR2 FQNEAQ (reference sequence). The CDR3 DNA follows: TGTGCCAGCAGCTTAGCGGGAGGACAGGGAGGCGAGCAGTACTTC. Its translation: CASSLAGGQGGEQYF. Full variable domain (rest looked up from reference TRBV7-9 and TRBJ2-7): DTGVSQNPRHKITKRGQNVTFRCDPISEHNRLYWYRQTLGQGPEFLTYFQNEAQLEKSRLLSDRFSAERPKGSFSTLEIQRTEQGDSAMYLCASSLAGGQGGEQYFGPGTRLTVT.

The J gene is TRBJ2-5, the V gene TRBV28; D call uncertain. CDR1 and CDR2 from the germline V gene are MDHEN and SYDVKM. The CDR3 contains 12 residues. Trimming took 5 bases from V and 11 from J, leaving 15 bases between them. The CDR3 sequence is CASSLGQEEQYF. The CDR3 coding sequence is TGTGCCAGCAGTCTGGGCCAGGAAGAGCAGTACTTC.

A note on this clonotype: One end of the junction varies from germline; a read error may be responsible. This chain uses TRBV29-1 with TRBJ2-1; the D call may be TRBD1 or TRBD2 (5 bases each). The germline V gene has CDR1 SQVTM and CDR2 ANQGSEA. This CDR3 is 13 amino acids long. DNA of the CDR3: TGCAGCGTAGAAGGGACGGTGATCAATGAGCAGTTCTTC. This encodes CSVEGTVINEQFF.

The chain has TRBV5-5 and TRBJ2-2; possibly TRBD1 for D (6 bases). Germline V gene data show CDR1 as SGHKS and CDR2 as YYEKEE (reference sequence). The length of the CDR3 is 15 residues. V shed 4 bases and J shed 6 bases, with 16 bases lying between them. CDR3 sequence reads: CASSRDTLLAGELFF. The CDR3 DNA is TGTGCCAGCAGCCGGGACACCCTCCTGGCCGGGGAGCTGTTTTTT.

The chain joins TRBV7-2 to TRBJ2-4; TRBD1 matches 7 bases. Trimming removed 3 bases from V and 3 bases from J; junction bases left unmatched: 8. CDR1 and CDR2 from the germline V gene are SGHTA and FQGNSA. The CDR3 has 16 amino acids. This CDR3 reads CASSFRQGFDKNIQYF. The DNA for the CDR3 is TGTGCCAGCAGCTTTAGACAGGGCTTCGACAAAAACATTCAGTACTTC.